A single sample gave rise to the 23 T cell receptor beta chains below, sequenced in a study of blood T cells in healthy people across ages. Combining a sample-barcoded 5' primer with a J-beta primer mix, a second PCR ran for roughly 7 to 12 cycles. TCRdb reanalysed the 5' RACE reads using MiXCR and keeps one entry per CDR3 protein. The sample lists about 800,000 distinct CDR3 sequences, 25% occurring once. These data were also filed under a second study, of T cells of mothers and their children.

Input material: blood. Every receptor here comes from a boy aged 10-17 years in good health.

The chain has TRBV7-8 and TRBJ2-5; D is tentatively TRBD1 or TRBD2 (5 bases each). TRBJ2-7 explains the end of the DNA better; the J call may be wrong. Germline V CDR1 and CDR2: SGHVS, FQNEAQ. CDR3 length equals 16 residues. For the CDR3, the DNA is TGTGCCAGCAGCTTGGCAACCGGGGCGGCGAACAACGAGCAGTACTTC. Translated, it gives CASSLATGAANNEQYF.

The chain joins TRBV2 to TRBJ1-1; D call uncertain. The CDR3 is 12 amino acids. Trimming took off 0 bases at V and 11 bases at J, with 10 bases between the two ends. In germline, CDR1 is SNHLY, CDR2 FYNNEI. CDR3 in DNA: TGTGCCAGCAGTGAAGCTGGACGAGGGGCTTTCTTT. Amino acids: CASSEAGRGAFF.

V gene TRBV7-2 combines with J gene TRBJ2-3; TRBD1 matches at 7 bases. This CDR3 has 16 residues. The germline V gene has CDR1 SGHTA and CDR2 FQGNSA. The ends lost 5 bases at V and 2 bases at J; junction bases unmatched: 10. Written as DNA, the CDR3 is TGTGCCAGCAGCCCACACCTGGGACAGTTCACAGATACGCAGTATTTT. This codes for CASSPHLGQFTDTQYF.

This clonotype has a handful of counts. This chain uses TRBV29-1 with TRBJ2-1, with TRBD2 identical over 8 bases. Germline lookup yields CDR1 SQVTM and CDR2 ANQGSEA. There are 18 residues in the CDR3. V lost 6 bases to trimming and J lost 3 bases; unmatched junction nucleotides: 19. The CDR3 nucleotides are TGCAGCGTATCTTCAGCGGTCCCTGGTCTAGCGGGCTACAATGAGCAGTTCTTC. Amino acid sequence: CSVSSAVPGLAGYNEQFF.

This clonotype was detected many times. This chain links TRBV7-8 with TRBJ2-7; 7 bases match TRBD1. Looked up from germline, CDR1 is SGHVS and CDR2 is FQNEAQ. V lost 3 bases to trimming and J lost 0 bases; unmatched junction nucleotides: 2. The CDR3 is 14 residues long. CDR3 sequence: CASSLRTGSYEQYF. The CDR3 DNA reads as TGTGCCAGCAGCTTGAGGACAGGCTCCTACGAGCAGTACTTC. Looking up the rest from reference TRBV7-8 and TRBJ2-7 gives the full variable domain: GAGVSQSPRYKVAKRGQDVALRCDPISGHVSLFWYQQALGQGPEFLTYFQNEAQLDKSGLPSDRFFAERPEGSVSTLKIQRTQQEDSAVYLCASSLRTGSYEQYFGPGTRLTVT.

CDR3 protein: CASSFEDSNQPQHF. CDR3 nucleotides: TGTGCCAGCAGTTTTGAGGATAGCAATCAGCCCCAGCATTTT. J is TRBJ1-5 and V is TRBV12-3 or TRBV12-4; unclear D gene. This CDR3 region has 14 residues. V lost 3 bases, J lost 0 bases, and 6 bases lay in between.

The sample holds a few counts of this clonotype. V is TRBV7-9 and J is TRBJ2-1; possibly TRBD2 for D (5 bases). Germline CDR1 SEHNR, CDR2 FQNEAQ (reference sequence). The germline V and J ends were trimmed by 7 bases and 4 bases, with 14 bases remaining between them. CDR3 size: 14 residues. The CDR3 DNA reads TGTGCCAGCACCTTGCTTGAGGGTTACAATGAGCAGTTCTTC. This encodes CASTLLEGYNEQFF.

This clonotype was detected a few times. Germline and junction disagree at one end, which may indicate a read error. The chain joins TRBV5-1 to TRBJ2-5, with D unresolved. CDR3 length equals 15 residues. Germline lookup yields CDR1 SGHRS and CDR2 YFSETQ. The CDR3: CASSLAGQPQETQYF. The CDR3 bases are TGTGCCAGCAGCTTGGCCGGCCAGCCCCAAGAGACCCAGTACTTC.

This clonotype was counted a few times. The chain recombines TRBV9 with TRBJ1-2; no clear D gene. CDR3 length equals 12 residues. CDR1 and CDR2 from the germline V gene are SGDLS and YYNGEE. V was pared by 4 bases and J by 1 base, with 5 bases between. CDR3 residues: CASSTDNYGYTF. CDR3 DNA: TGTGCCAGCAGCACAGATAACTATGGCTACACCTTC.

The chain joins TRBV9 to TRBJ1-4, with 10 bases lining up with TRBD1. The CDR3 spans 16 residues. With 2 bases clipped from V and 8 bases from J, the junction kept 9 bases outside the gene matches. Looked up from germline, CDR1 is SGDLS and CDR2 is YYNGEE. CDR3 sequence reads: CASSVRDRGDREKLFF. The CDR3 nucleotides read TGTGCCAGCAGCGTTAGGGACAGGGGAGATCGCGAAAAACTGTTTTTT.

The V and J genes are TRBV7-2 and TRBJ2-1; 11 nucleotides align to TRBD2. V trimming: 5 bases; J trimming: 4 bases; junction bases outside the gene matches: 16. The CDR3 sequence is 19 residues long. Germline V gene data show CDR1 as SGHTA and CDR2 as FQGNSA. Here the CDR3 reads CASSPLETSGTSGYNEQFF. The CDR3 DNA follows: TGTGCCAGCAGCCCACTCGAGACTAGCGGGACGAGCGGTTACAATGAGCAGTTCTTC.

The chain joins TRBV20-1 to TRBJ2-7, with D perhaps given as TRBD1 or TRBD2 (5 bases each). The CDR3 is 13 residues long. Trimming shortened V by 5 bases and J by 2 bases, and 13 bases separated the two germline ends. Germline values: CDR1 DFQATT, CDR2 SNEGSKA (reference sequence). The CDR3 nucleotides read TGCAGTGCTGACGGACGGGACCCCTACGAGCAGTACTTC. It yields the protein CSADGRDPYEQYF.

The gene calls are TRBV4-3 and TRBJ2-5; possible D gene TRBD2, 5 bases. The CDR3 length is 14 residues. The V end was cut by 0 bases, the J end by 5 bases, with 10 bases between. Germline V gives CDR1 LGHNA, CDR2 YSLEER. CDR3 residues: CASSQEPGGETQYF. As DNA, the CDR3 is TGCGCCAGCAGCCAAGAACCTGGCGGGGAGACCCAGTACTTC.

Comments on this clonotype: One junction end does not reproduce the germline sequence, and a read error may be involved. This rearrangement joins TRBV7-3 to TRBJ2-1; 9 nucleotides match TRBD1. From germline, CDR1 is SGHTA and CDR2 FQGTGA. CDR3 size: 15 residues. As DNA, the CDR3 is TGTGCCATCAGCTCCCGGGACAGGGATTACAATGAGCAGTTCTTC. Protein: CAISSRDRDYNEQFF.

This clonotype has ten or more counts. The gene calls are TRBV12-3 or TRBV12-4 and TRBJ2-5; D unresolved. The CDR3 has 11 amino acids. Trimming shortened V by 10 bases and J by 1 base, and 7 bases separated the two germline ends. The CDR3 region has the DNA TGTGCCACAGGCCGCCAAGAGACCCAGTACTTC. Amino acids: CATGRQETQYF.

This clonotype was seen a handful of times. The chain recombines TRBV2 with TRBJ2-5; 11 positions match TRBD2. The DNA end is more similar to TRBJ2-7, so the J call may be wrong. From germline, CDR1 is SNHLY and CDR2 FYNNEI. This CDR3 spans 14 amino acids. CDR3: CASTGTSGSYEQYF. The CDR3 DNA follows: TGTGCCAGCACTGGGACTAGCGGATCCTACGAGCAGTACTTC.

The V gene is TRBV3-1, the J gene TRBJ1-6; maybe TRBD1 (6 bases). CDR1 is LGHDT, CDR2 YNNKEL, per germline (reference sequence). V lost 7 bases, J lost 2 bases, and 12 bases lay in between. This CDR3 region has 15 residues. CDR3 in amino acids: CASKTGLAYNSPLHF. CDR3 in DNA: TGTGCCAGCAAAACAGGGTTGGCCTATAATTCACCCCTCCACTTT.

This clonotype was observed a few times. The V and J genes are TRBV6-5 and TRBJ2-7, with TRBD2 matching 7 bases. Looked up from germline, CDR1 is MNHEY and CDR2 is SVGAGI. This CDR3 comprises 15 residues. V lost 2 bases and J lost 3; bases outside the gene matches: 7. Here the CDR3 reads CASSYEVSGGYEQYF. CDR3 nucleotides: TGTGCCAGCAGTTACGAGGTGTCGGGGGGCTACGAGCAGTACTTC.

This clonotype showed up just a few times. This chain links TRBV6-6 with TRBJ1-1; 10 nucleotides agree with TRBD1. The CDR3 loop spans 16 amino acids. Germline CDR1 is MNHNY and CDR2 is SVGAGI (reference sequence). V was clipped by 5 bases and J by 8 bases; unmatched bases: 14. The CDR3 DNA reads TGTGCCAGCAGTCGACCTTTTGGGGACAGGGGTGGGGAAGCTTTCTTT. As protein: CASSRPFGDRGGEAFF.

CDR3 in amino acids: CASSLGQGLYGYTF. The CDR3 DNA reads as TGTGCCAGCAGCTTAGGGCAGGGCCTCTATGGCTACACCTTC. The J gene is TRBJ1-2, the V gene TRBV7-2; D is possibly TRBD1 (5 bases). Germline CDR1 and CDR2: SGHTA and FQGNSA. V lost 1 base and J lost 4, with 10 bases in between. The CDR3 is 14 amino acids.

The chain carries TRBV10-3 and TRBJ2-5; 12 bases match TRBD2. The CDR3 has 12 amino acids. Germline lookup yields CDR1 ENHRY and CDR2 SYGVKD. The junction had 2 bases not matched to a gene; V was cut back by 5 bases and J by 10 bases. In nucleotides, the CDR3 is TGTGCCATCAGTTCTAGCGGGGGGGACCAGTACTTC. Encoded protein: CAISSSGGDQYF.

This clonotype has more than one count but fewer than ten. This chain links TRBV11-2 with TRBJ2-5; TRBD2 matches 9 bases. The DNA end is more similar to TRBJ2-1, so the J call may be wrong. The germline gives CDR1 SGHAT, CDR2 FQNNGV. CDR3 size: 16 residues. The CDR3 loop reads CASSWDSLAGHNEQFF. The CDR3 bases are TGTGCCAGCAGCTGGGACTCCCTAGCGGGGCACAATGAGCAGTTCTTC.

The V and J genes are TRBV29-1 and TRBJ2-5, with 10 bases fitting TRBD1. Matching the DNA end better, TRBJ2-1 makes the J call doubtful. Germline V gene lookup returns CDR1 SQVTM and CDR2 ANQGSEA. This CDR3 spans 17 amino acids. The CDR3 sequence is CSVEARDRGQPYYEQFF. DNA of the CDR3: TGCAGCGTTGAAGCCCGAGACAGGGGGCAACCCTATTATGAGCAGTTCTTC.